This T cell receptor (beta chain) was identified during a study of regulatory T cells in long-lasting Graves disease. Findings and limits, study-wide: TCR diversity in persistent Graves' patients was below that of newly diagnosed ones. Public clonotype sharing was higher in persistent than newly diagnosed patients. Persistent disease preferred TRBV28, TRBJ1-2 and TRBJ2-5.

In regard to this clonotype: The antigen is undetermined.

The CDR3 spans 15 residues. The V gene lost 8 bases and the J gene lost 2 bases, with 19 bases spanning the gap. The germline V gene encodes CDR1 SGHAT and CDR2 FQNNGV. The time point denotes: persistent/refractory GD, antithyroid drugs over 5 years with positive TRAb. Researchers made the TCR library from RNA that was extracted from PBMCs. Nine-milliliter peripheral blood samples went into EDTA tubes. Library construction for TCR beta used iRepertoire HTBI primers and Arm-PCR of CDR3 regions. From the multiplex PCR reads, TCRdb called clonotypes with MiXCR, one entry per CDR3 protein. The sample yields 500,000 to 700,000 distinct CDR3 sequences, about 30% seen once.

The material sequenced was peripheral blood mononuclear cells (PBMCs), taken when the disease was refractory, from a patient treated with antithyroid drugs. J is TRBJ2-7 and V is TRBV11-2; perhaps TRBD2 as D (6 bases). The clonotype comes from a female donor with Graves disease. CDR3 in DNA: TGTGCCAGCCGAACGTCCCGGGACTTACCCTACGAGCAGTACTTC. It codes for CASRTSRDLPYEQYF.